A selection of T cell receptor beta chains follows, all from one sample in a study of human T cells and chemical hapten exposure. MiXCR, applied by TCRdb to the 5' RACE reads, yields one record per CDR3 protein. Found here are under 85,000 distinct CDR3 sequences, roughly 7.7% of them singletons; the top ten hold approximately 2.1%. The receptors here all came from a male donor in good health. The CDR3 runs from the conserved cysteine through the conserved F or W. A D gene is named only where the DNA matches it firmly. Only part of the rows carry a size: once, few, many, or a class if the clone is expanded.

j_gene,abundance,d_gene,v_gene,CDR3aa,CDR3nt
TRBJ1-1,few,-,TRBV18,CASSRTGNMNTEAFF,TGTGCCAGCTCACGAACAGGGAACATGAACACTGAAGCTTTCTTT
TRBJ1-2,few,-,TRBV29-1,CSVGLLGGPRDYGYTF,TGCAGCGTTGGATTGCTTGGGGGGCCTAGGGATTATGGCTACACCTTC
TRBJ2-7,many,-,TRBV29-1,CSVESQRGAYEQYF,TGCAGCGTTGAGTCCCAGAGGGGAGCCTACGAGCAGTACTTC
TRBJ1-6,-,-,TRBV7-2,CASSLREAKLNSPLHF,TGTGCCAGCAGCTTACGGGAAGCAAAGCTAAATTCACCCCTCCACTTT
TRBJ1-4,-,-,TRBV20-1,CSAREEVEKLFF,TGCAGTGCTAGAGAAGAGGTTGAAAAACTGTTTTTT
TRBJ2-6,-,TRBD1,TRBV7-8,CASSLAGTGTGANVRTF,TGTGCCAGCAGCTTGGCCGGGACAGGGACCGGGGCCAACGTCCGGACTTTC
TRBJ2-6,many,-,TRBV4-2,CASSQDQGAGANVLTF,TGTGCCAGCAGCCAAGATCAAGGGGCTGGGGCCAACGTCCTGACTTTC
TRBJ1-5,few,TRBD1,TRBV12-3/TRBV12-4,CASSSTGGRGPQHF,TGTGCCAGCAGTTCGACAGGGGGGAGAGGGCCCCAGCATTTT
TRBJ2-1,few,-,TRBV7-9,CASSSLGQEDNEQFF,TGTGCCAGCAGCTCCCTCGGGCAGGAAGACAATGAGCAGTTCTTC
TRBJ2-1,-,TRBD2,TRBV20-1,CSAPNPSGRNEQFF,TGCAGTGCCCCTAATCCCAGCGGGAGAAATGAGCAGTTCTTC
TRBJ2-3,few,-,TRBV15,CATSRDPSGAMNTQYF,TGTGCCACCAGCAGAGACCCCTCAGGGGCAATGAATACGCAGTATTTT
TRBJ2-3,-,-,TRBV6-1,CASTPYGDTQYF,TGTGCCAGCACCCCTTATGGAGATACGCAGTATTTT
TRBJ1-6,few,-,TRBV9,CASSAGPLSSYNSPLHF,TGTGCCAGCAGCGCAGGGCCTTTAAGCTCCTATAATTCACCCCTCCACTTT
TRBJ1-2,many,-,TRBV18,CASSPQDYYGYTF,TGTGCCAGCTCACCACAGGATTACTATGGCTACACCTTC
TRBJ1-1,many,-,TRBV10-3,CAIRWTANTEAFF,TGTGCCATCAGGTGGACAGCGAACACTGAAGCTTTCTTT
TRBJ2-3,few,TRBD2,TRBV14,CASSQHLAGVTDTQYF,TGTGCCAGCAGCCAACACCTAGCGGGGGTCACAGATACGCAGTATTTT
TRBJ1-5,many,-,TRBV7-9,CASSLVGNQPQHF,TGTGCCAGCAGCTTGGTGGGCAATCAGCCCCAGCATTTT
TRBJ2-1,few,-,TRBV20-1,CSARPSDEQFF,TGCAGTGCTAGACCTAGTGATGAGCAGTTCTTC
TRBJ1-1,many,-,TRBV7-2,CASSLSGGIWTEAFF,TGTGCCAGCAGCTTAAGTGGGGGCATTTGGACTGAAGCTTTCTTT
TRBJ1-4,many,TRBD1,TRBV18,CASSSGQSTNEKLFF,TGTGCCAGCTCATCGGGACAGTCTACTAATGAAAAACTGTTTTTT
TRBJ2-7,-,TRBD1,TRBV6-5,CASSYSGQGGEQYF,TGTGCCAGCAGTTACTCAGGACAGGGGGGCGAGCAGTACTTC
TRBJ2-4,-,-,TRBV27,CASRSSNRVPTKNIQYF,TGTGCCAGCAGATCCTCTAACAGGGTACCCACCAAAAACATTCAGTACTTC
TRBJ2-5,once,-,TRBV13,CASSLNLGETQYF,TGTGCCAGCAGCTTAAATCTGGGAGAGACCCAGTACTTC
TRBJ2-7,many,TRBD1,TRBV5-6,CASSLGQGPYEQYF,TGTGCCAGCAGCCTGGGACAGGGGCCCTACGAGCAGTACTTC
TRBJ2-1,few,TRBD2,TRBV3-1,CASSSTTGTSPNNEQFF,TGTGCCAGCAGTTCGACTACCGGGACTAGCCCCAACAATGAGCAGTTCTTC
TRBJ2-7,-,-,TRBV7-6,CASSLSAGSYEQYF,TGTGCCAGCAGCTTATCAGCGGGTTCCTACGAGCAGTACTTC
TRBJ1-1,few,-,TRBV12-5,CASGSPGAEAFF,TGTGCTAGTGGTTCCCCCGGCGCTGAAGCTTTCTTT
TRBJ1-6,-,-,TRBV9,CASSVDGNNSPLHF,TGTGCCAGCAGCGTAGACGGGAACAATTCACCCCTCCACTTT
TRBJ1-1,many,-,TRBV27,CASSLGPGTEAFF,TGTGCCAGCAGTTTGGGGCCGGGGACTGAAGCTTTCTTT
TRBJ2-3,many,-,TRBV6-5,CASSNPGTDTQYF,TGTGCCAGCAGTAACCCAGGGACAGATACGCAGTATTTT
TRBJ1-5,-,-,TRBV12-3/TRBV12-4,CASSLGQGYSNQPQHF,TGTGCCAGCAGTTTAGGGCAGGGGTATAGCAATCAGCCCCAGCATTTT
TRBJ2-2,-,TRBD2,TRBV29-1,CSVEDTSGRGTGELFF,TGCAGCGTTGAAGATACTAGCGGGAGGGGCACCGGGGAGCTGTTTTTT
TRBJ2-7,few,-,TRBV4-1,CASSPGTPQSYEQYF,TGCGCCAGCAGCCCGGGGACCCCACAATCCTACGAGCAGTACTTC
TRBJ1-1,many,-,TRBV6-5,CASTGGDRAFF,TGTGCCAGCACCGGAGGAGATCGAGCTTTCTTT
TRBJ2-6,many,TRBD2,TRBV7-3,CASSSRLAGGLRSGANVLTF,TGTGCCAGCAGCTCTAGACTAGCGGGGGGACTAAGGTCTGGGGCCAACGTCCTGACTTTC